Sequencing of this T cell receptor (beta chain) was carried out in a study of T cell clones after liver transplantation. Study results and limitations: Circulating graft-donor-reactive CD4 TCRbeta sequences fell significantly post-transplant in 5 of 8 subjects. These preliminary findings come from unstandardized post-transplant sampling times. Low donor cell numbers restricted donor-reactive repertoire measurement in two subjects.

The table came from immunoSEQ multiplex PCR; TCRdb's copy has only in-frame clones and leaves some out. Among about 80,000 clones listed, 82% were seen once. From germline, CDR1 is KGHSH and CDR2 LQKENI. The V and J ends lost 6 bases and 0 bases respectively, with 11 bases between them. This CDR3 region has 14 residues. CD3+CD4+ and CD3+CD8+ cells were FACS-sorted from thawed unstimulated PBMCs. Notes on this clone: Its target is unknown.

The V gene is TRBV18, the J gene TRBJ1-1; D gene uncertain. The receptor was isolated from a human patient who received a liver transplant. Some T cells may trace back to the graft donor. This material consisted of CD4+ T cells from blood, taken approximately 3.5 years after liver transplant. CDR3 amino acids: CASSPFGLNTEAFF. The CDR3 coding sequence is TGTGCCAGCTCCCCATTTGGGCTGAACACTGAAGCTTTCTTT.